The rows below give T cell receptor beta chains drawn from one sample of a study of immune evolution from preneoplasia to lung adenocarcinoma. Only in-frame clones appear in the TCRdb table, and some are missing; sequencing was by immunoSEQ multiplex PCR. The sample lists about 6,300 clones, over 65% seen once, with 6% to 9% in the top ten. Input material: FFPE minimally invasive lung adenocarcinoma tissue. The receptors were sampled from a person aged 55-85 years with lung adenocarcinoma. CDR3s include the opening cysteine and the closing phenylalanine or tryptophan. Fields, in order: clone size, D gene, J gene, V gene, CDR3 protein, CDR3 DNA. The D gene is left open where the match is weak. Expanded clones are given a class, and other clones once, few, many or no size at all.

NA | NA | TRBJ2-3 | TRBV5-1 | CASSWRDSRSGDTQYF | TGCGCCAGCAGCTGGCGGGACTCCCGAAGTGGAGATACGCAGTATTTT
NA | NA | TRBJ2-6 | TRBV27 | CASSWVSGANVLTF | TGTGCCAGCAGTTGGGTCTCTGGGGCCAACGTCCTGACTTTC
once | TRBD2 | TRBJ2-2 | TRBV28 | CASSFASGRVSGELFF | TGTGCCAGCAGTTTCGCCAGCGGGAGGGTCTCCGGGGAGCTGTTTTTT
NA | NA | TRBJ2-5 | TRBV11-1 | CASSFDTYQETQYF | TGTGCCAGCAGCTTCGACACCTACCAAGAGACCCAGTACTTC
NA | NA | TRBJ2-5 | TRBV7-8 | CASTKNPVTSLIQETQYF | TGTGCCAGCACCAAGAACCCAGTTACTAGCCTCATCCAAGAGACCCAGTACTTC
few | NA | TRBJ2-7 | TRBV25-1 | CASSPPPTPYEQYF | TGTGCCAGCAGTCCCCCACCCACCCCCTACGAGCAGTACTTC
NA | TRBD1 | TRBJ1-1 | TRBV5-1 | CASSPAGTDNTEAFF | TGCGCCAGCAGCCCCGCCGGGACAGATAACACTGAAGCTTTCTTT
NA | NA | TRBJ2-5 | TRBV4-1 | CASSQEAREETQYF | TGCGCCAGCAGCCAAGAAGCCAGGGAAGAGACCCAGTACTTC
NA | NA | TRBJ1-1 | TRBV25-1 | CASSEFENTEAFF | TGTGCCAGCAGTGAATTCGAGAACACTGAAGCTTTCTTT
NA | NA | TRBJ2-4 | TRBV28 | CASSSIPSKNIQYF | TGTGCCAGCAGTTCCATCCCTTCCAAAAACATTCAGTACTTC
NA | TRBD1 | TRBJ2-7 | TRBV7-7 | CASSSGQGLEQYF | TGTGCTAGCAGCTCGGGACAGGGTCTCGAGCAGTACTTC
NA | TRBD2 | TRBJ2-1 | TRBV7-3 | CASSQGTSEYNEQFF | TGTGCCAGCAGCCAAGGGACTAGCGAGTACAATGAGCAGTTCTTC
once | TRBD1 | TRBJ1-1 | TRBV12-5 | CASGLEKSGGPSNTEAFF | TGTGCTAGTGGTTTGGAAAAGTCAGGGGGCCCCTCGAACACTGAAGCTTTCTTT
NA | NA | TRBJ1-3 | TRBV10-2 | CASRDNSGNTIYF | TGCGCCAGCAGGGACAACTCTGGAAACACCATATATTTT
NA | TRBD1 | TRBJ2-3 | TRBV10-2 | CASSEEGTATDTQYF | TGCGCCAGCAGTGAGGAGGGGACAGCCACAGATACGCAGTATTTT
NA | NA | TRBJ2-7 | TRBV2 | CASSTSLEQYF | TGTGCCAGCAGTACCTCTCTGGAGCAGTACTTC
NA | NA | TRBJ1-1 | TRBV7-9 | CASSPSYGGGRGEAFF | TGTGCCAGCAGCCCCTCGTATGGGGGGGGCCGGGGTGAAGCTTTCTTT
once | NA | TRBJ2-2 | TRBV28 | CASSQDSYTGELFF | TGTGCCAGCAGTCAAGACAGTTACACCGGGGAGCTGTTTTTT
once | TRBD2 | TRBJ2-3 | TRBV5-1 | CASSSPRSGPGTDTQYF | TGCGCCAGCAGCTCTCCCCGTAGCGGGCCGGGCACAGATACGCAGTATTTT
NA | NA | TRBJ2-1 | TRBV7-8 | CASKSSNEQFF | TGTGCCAGCAAGTCGAGTAATGAGCAGTTCTTC
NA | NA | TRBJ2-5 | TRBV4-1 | CASSQVGFEETQYF | TGCGCCAGCAGCCAAGTGGGTTTTGAGGAGACCCAGTACTTC